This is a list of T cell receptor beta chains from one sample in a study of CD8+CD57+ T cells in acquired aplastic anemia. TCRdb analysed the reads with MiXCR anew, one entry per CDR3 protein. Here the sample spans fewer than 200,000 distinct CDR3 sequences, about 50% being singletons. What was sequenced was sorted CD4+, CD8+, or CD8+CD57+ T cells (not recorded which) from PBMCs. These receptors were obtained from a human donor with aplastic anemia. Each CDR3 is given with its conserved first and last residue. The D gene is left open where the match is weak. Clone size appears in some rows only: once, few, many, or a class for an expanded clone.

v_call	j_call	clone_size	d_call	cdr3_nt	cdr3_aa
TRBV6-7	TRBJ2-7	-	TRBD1	TGTGCCAGCAGTGGGATACGGGACAGGGCAGTTGGGGAGCAGTACTTC	CASSGIRDRAVGEQYF
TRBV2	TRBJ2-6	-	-	TGTGCCAGCAGTGACGGTGGGGCCAACGTCCTGACTTTC	CASSDGGANVLTF
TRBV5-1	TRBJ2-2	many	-	TGCGCCAGCAGCTTGGGAGGGACGGGGAACACCGGGGAGCTGTTTTTT	CASSLGGTGNTGELFF
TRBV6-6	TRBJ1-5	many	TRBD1	TGTGCCAGCAGTTGGGACAGGGGGCAACAGCCCCAGCATTTT	CASSWDRGQQPQHF
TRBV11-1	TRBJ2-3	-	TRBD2	TGTGCCAGCACCGACGGCGAGCGGGATAGCACAGATACGCAGTATTTT	CASTDGERDSTDTQYF
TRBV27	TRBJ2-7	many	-	TGTGCCAGCAGTCCCCGCGAAGGGGACGAGCAGTACTTC	CASSPREGDEQYF
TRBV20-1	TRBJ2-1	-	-	TGCAGTGCTAGGCTGGAGGGAATCTACAATGAGCAGTTCTTC	CSARLEGIYNEQFF
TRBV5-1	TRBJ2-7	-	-	TGCGCCAGCCGCCAAGATATCTCCTACGAGCAGTACTTC	CASRQDISYEQYF
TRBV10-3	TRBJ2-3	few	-	TGTGCCATCAGTACAGGAGGGAGCGCAGATACGCAGTATTTT	CAISTGGSADTQYF
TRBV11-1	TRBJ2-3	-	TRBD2	TGTGCCAGCAGCTTGGGACTAGCGGCCAGAGGAGATACGCAGTATTTT	CASSLGLAARGDTQYF
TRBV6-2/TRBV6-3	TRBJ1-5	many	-	TGTGCCAGCAAAACGTTAAATCAGCCCCAGCATTTT	CASKTLNQPQHF
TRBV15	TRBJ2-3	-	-	TGTGCCACCAGAGGGGGAGATGGAGATACGCACTATTTT	CATRGGDGDTHYF
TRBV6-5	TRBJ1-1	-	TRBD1	TGTGCCAGCAGTTACTCGAAGACAGGGCGGACTGAAGCTTTCTTT	CASSYSKTGRTEAFF
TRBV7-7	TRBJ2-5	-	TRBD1	TGCGCCAGCAGCATCGGGACAGTAGAGACCCAGTACTTC	CASSIGTVETQYF
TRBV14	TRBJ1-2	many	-	TGTGCCAGCAGCCAAGATAGGGCTGGCTACACCTTC	CASSQDRAGYTF
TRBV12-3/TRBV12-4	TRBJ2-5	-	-	TGTGCCAGCAGTTTTAGGGGGCAGCGGGGGCCCCAAGAGACCCAGTACTTC	CASSFRGQRGPQETQYF
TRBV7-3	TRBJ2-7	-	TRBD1	TGTGCCAGCAGACTAGGACAGGGCCACGAGCAGTACTTC	CASRLGQGHEQYF
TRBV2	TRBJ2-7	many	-	TGTGCCAGCACCAGGTCGAACTACGAGCAGTACTTC	CASTRSNYEQYF
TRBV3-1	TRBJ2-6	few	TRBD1	TGTGCCAGCAGCGAAGCTTCACAGGGGATTGGGGCCAACGTCCTGACTTTC	CASSEASQGIGANVLTF
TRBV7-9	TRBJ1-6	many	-	TGTGCCAGCAGCCTGGGAGGGAGCTCCTATAATTCACCCCTCCACTTT	CASSLGGSSYNSPLHF
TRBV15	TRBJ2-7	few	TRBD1	TGTGCCACCAGCAGAGATCTGCCAGGGGGCAACTACGAGCAGTACTTC	CATSRDLPGGNYEQYF
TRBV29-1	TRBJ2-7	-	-	TGCAGCGTTGAGATGGGTGCCTACGAGCAGTACTTC	CSVEMGAYEQYF